Listed below are T cell receptor beta chains from one sample, sequenced in a study of blood T cell repertoires in COVID-19. TCRdb's copy holds only in-frame clones and misses some; the assay was immunoSEQ multiplex PCR. The table includes more than 100,000 clones, roughly 84% detected once. Sequencing used peripheral blood. Source of these receptors: a human donor in a cohort sampled during active or convalescent COVID-19. Each CDR3 is given with its conserved first and last residue. The D gene is left open where the match is weak. Only some rows state a clone size, as once, few, many or a class for expanded clones.

J gene	D gene	V gene	clone size	CDR3 DNA	CDR3 protein
TRBJ1-1	TRBD1	TRBV7-3	NA	TGTGCCAGCAGCTTAACGGGGACAGGGGGCTCTGAAGCTTTCTTT	CASSLTGTGGSEAFF
TRBJ1-3	NA	TRBV18	NA	TGTGCCAGCTCACCACAACTCGGCGGGGGCTCAGGAAACACCATATATTTT	CASSPQLGGGSGNTIYF
TRBJ2-5	TRBD1	TRBV30	NA	TGTGCCTGGGTGGACCAGGGGGCCCACCAAGAGACCCAGTACTTC	CAWVDQGAHQETQYF
TRBJ1-2	NA	TRBV5-6	NA	TGTGCCAGCAGCCGGACCTCTTCGGGGGGCGGCTACACCTTC	CASSRTSSGGGYTF
TRBJ2-5	TRBD2	TRBV5-4	NA	TGTGCCAGCAGCCTAGCGGGAGTTCAGGAGACCCAGTACTTC	CASSLAGVQETQYF
TRBJ1-1	NA	TRBV28	NA	TGTGCCAGCAGCCTTACACAGGGAGGGGACACTGAAGCTTTCTTT	CASSLTQGGDTEAFF
TRBJ2-2	NA	TRBV4-1	NA	TGCGCCAGCAGCCAAGCTTCTTTCCGGGACACCGGGGAGCTGTTTTTT	CASSQASFRDTGELFF
TRBJ2-7	NA	TRBV10-1	NA	TGCGCCAGCAGTGAGCCGATTTCAGACAGCTCCTACGAGCAGTACTTC	CASSEPISDSSYEQYF
TRBJ2-7	NA	TRBV5-1	NA	TGCGCCAGCAGCTTGGGAGTGGGGGCCGAGCAGTACTTC	CASSLGVGAEQYF
TRBJ2-1	TRBD1	TRBV6-2/TRBV6-3	NA	TGTGCCAGCAGTTACGTGTGGACAGGGGTCAATGAGCAGTTCTTC	CASSYVWTGVNEQFF
TRBJ2-7	NA	TRBV10-3	NA	TGTGCCATCAGTGAGGGCCGGCAGGGTAACGAGCAGTACTTC	CAISEGRQGNEQYF
TRBJ2-5	TRBD2	TRBV2	NA	TGTGCCAGCAGTACTAGCGGGGGGCCCCGGGAGACCCAGTACTTC	CASSTSGGPRETQYF
TRBJ2-1	NA	TRBV24-1	NA	TGTGCCACCAGTGATTTGAACGAGGGCTACAATGAGCAGTTCTTC	CATSDLNEGYNEQFF
TRBJ1-5	NA	TRBV7-3	NA	TGTGCCAGCAGCACACTGGACAAGACCAGCAATCAGCCCCAGCATTTT	CASSTLDKTSNQPQHF
TRBJ2-7	NA	TRBV9	NA	TGTGCCAGCAGCGTAGCGGGGTCCTACGAGCAGTACTTC	CASSVAGSYEQYF
TRBJ1-5	TRBD1	TRBV7-2	NA	TGTGCCAGCAGCTTAAGACAGGGGGTCAATCAGCCCCAGCATTTT	CASSLRQGVNQPQHF
TRBJ2-3	TRBD2	TRBV6-4	NA	TGTGCCAGCAGCCTAGCGGGGGGATCAGATACGCAGTATTTT	CASSLAGGSDTQYF
TRBJ1-4	NA	TRBV25-1	few	TGTGCCAGCAGTGATTCGGTTGTGGAAAAACTGTTTTTT	CASSDSVVEKLFF
TRBJ2-2	NA	TRBV7-9	NA	TGTGCCAGCAGCTTACGGGTGGTTAGGAACACCGGGGAGCTGTTTTTT	CASSLRVVRNTGELFF
TRBJ1-1	NA	TRBV24-1	NA	TGTGCCACCAGCGACCCTGTGCGGGGTGCTTTCTTT	CATSDPVRGAFF
TRBJ2-2	NA	TRBV3-1/TRBV3-2	NA	TGTGCCAGCAGCCAAGATGCGGGGAACACCGGGGAGCTGTTTTTT	CASSQDAGNTGELFF
TRBJ2-7	NA	TRBV12-5	NA	TGTGCTAGTGGTTTGGTACTAGAATTGGGGTTCTCATACGAGCAGTACTTC	CASGLVLELGFSYEQYF
TRBJ2-7	NA	TRBV15	NA	TGTGCCACCAGCAGAGATGCGGGCTCCTACGAGCAGTACTTC	CATSRDAGSYEQYF
TRBJ2-3	TRBD2	TRBV6-2/TRBV6-3	NA	TGTGCCAGCAGTTACTCGGCGCGGGGGGCCACAGATACGCAGTATTTT	CASSYSARGATDTQYF
TRBJ1-3	NA	TRBV6-5	NA	TGTGCCAGCAGTTCCCTTCTCGGGGCTGGAAACACCATATATTTT	CASSSLLGAGNTIYF
TRBJ1-2	NA	TRBV5-1	NA	TGCGCCAGCAGCTTGGAACAGGGTTCCTATGGCTACACCTTC	CASSLEQGSYGYTF
TRBJ1-1	NA	TRBV6-1	once	TGTGCCAGCAGCTCCGACAGGCATACTGAAGCTTTCTTT	CASSSDRHTEAFF
TRBJ1-5	NA	TRBV6-6	NA	TGTGCCACCCAAGACCCAGGGAGCAATCAGCCCCAGCATTTT	CATQDPGSNQPQHF
TRBJ2-1	TRBD2	TRBV12-3/TRBV12-4	NA	TGTGCCAGCAGCCTCGGCGGGGGGGAGCAGTTCTTC	CASSLGGGEQFF
TRBJ2-5	TRBD2	TRBV5-1	NA	TGCGCCAGCAGCCTCTCCGGGGGGGCCGGAGAGACCCAGTACTTC	CASSLSGGAGETQYF
TRBJ1-4	NA	TRBV19	NA	TGTGCCAGTAGTACCGGACGGGATAGTAATGAAAAACTGTTTTTT	CASSTGRDSNEKLFF
TRBJ2-1	NA	TRBV19	once	TGTGCCAGTAGTGGACTCTCCTACAATGAGCAGTTCTTC	CASSGLSYNEQFF
TRBJ2-1	TRBD1	TRBV28	NA	TGTGCCAGCACCAGGGGACAGGGGCCCTACAATGAGCAGTTCTTC	CASTRGQGPYNEQFF
TRBJ2-4	NA	TRBV11-3	NA	TGTGCCAGCAGCTTATTAACGGACATTCAGTACTTC	CASSLLTDIQYF
TRBJ2-7	TRBD1	TRBV7-7	once	TGTGCTAGCAGCCAAGGACAGGGTTCCTACGAGCAGTACTTC	CASSQGQGSYEQYF
TRBJ1-2	TRBD1	TRBV12-3/TRBV12-4	few	TGTGCCAGCACCACAGGGGTTTCTGGCTACACCTTC	CASTTGVSGYTF
TRBJ1-1	NA	TRBV29-1	NA	TGCAGCGTTTCCTTCTCGGGGGAGGGAGAAGCTTTCTTT	CSVSFSGEGEAFF
TRBJ1-2	NA	TRBV4-3	NA	TGCGCCAGCAGCCAGATTACAGGGTCTGACTATGGCTACACCTTC	CASSQITGSDYGYTF
TRBJ2-3	TRBD2	TRBV25-1	NA	TGTGCCAGCAGGGACGTAGCGGGAGGAGGAACAGATACGCAGTATTTT	CASRDVAGGGTDTQYF
TRBJ2-3	TRBD2	TRBV18	NA	TGTGCCAGCTCACCTCAACTAGCGGGGGGGGCCGCAGATACGCAGTATTTT	CASSPQLAGGAADTQYF
TRBJ2-7	TRBD1	TRBV3-1/TRBV3-2	NA	TGTGCCAGCAGCCGGGACAGAGAATCCTACGAGCAGTACTTC	CASSRDRESYEQYF
TRBJ2-3	NA	TRBV20-1	NA	TGCAGTGCTAGTGAGGTCGGGGTGACGCAGTATTTT	CSASEVGVTQYF
TRBJ2-5	TRBD1	TRBV28	NA	TGTGCCAGCAGTAAACCGGACAGGCCGGGGGAGACCCAGTACTTC	CASSKPDRPGETQYF
TRBJ2-3	TRBD1	TRBV5-8	NA	TGTGCCAGCAGACGAAGACAGGGGAGCACAGATACGCAGTATTTT	CASRRRQGSTDTQYF
TRBJ1-6	NA	TRBV6-6	NA	TGTGCCAGCAGTTACGTTCGGGATTCACCCCTCCACTTT	CASSYVRDSPLHF
TRBJ2-3	NA	TRBV6-5	NA	TGTGCCAGCAGTTATGATCTAGCTTTACCAGATACGCAGTATTTT	CASSYDLALPDTQYF
TRBJ1-2	TRBD1	TRBV4-3	NA	TGCGCCAGCAGCACACGACAGGGTAACTATGGCTACACCTTC	CASSTRQGNYGYTF
TRBJ1-3	NA	TRBV19	NA	TGTGCCAGTAGTGGACAAGCCTACTCTGGAAACACCATATATTTT	CASSGQAYSGNTIYF
TRBJ2-7	NA	TRBV5-1	NA	TGCGCCAGCAGCCCCCGGGACATAGACGAGCAGTACTTC	CASSPRDIDEQYF
TRBJ1-1	NA	TRBV11-3	NA	TGTGCCAGCAGCTTAGGAAGACAGAACACTGAAGCTTTCTTT	CASSLGRQNTEAFF
TRBJ1-3	NA	TRBV6-6	NA	TGTGCCAGCAGTTATGAGGCAGCTGGAAACACCATATATTTT	CASSYEAAGNTIYF
TRBJ2-7	TRBD1	TRBV2	once	TGTGCCAGCGGGTCCGGGACAGGCTACGAGCAGTACTTC	CASGSGTGYEQYF
TRBJ1-3	NA	TRBV7-2	few	TGTGCCAGCAGCTTAACGCGGACACCTGGAAACACCATATATTTT	CASSLTRTPGNTIYF
TRBJ1-2	NA	TRBV7-2	NA	TGTGCCAGCAGCCAGGATGCCGGCTACACCTTC	CASSQDAGYTF
TRBJ1-5	NA	TRBV11-2	NA	TGTGCCAGCAGCTTAGCGTCAGGGGGCAATCAGCCCCAGCATTTT	CASSLASGGNQPQHF
TRBJ1-5	TRBD1	TRBV5-6	NA	TGTGCCAGCAGCCGCCGGACAGGCCTGGGAAGCAATCAGCCCCAGCATTTT	CASSRRTGLGSNQPQHF
TRBJ2-2	TRBD2	TRBV14	NA	TGTGCCAGCAGTTTAGCGGGGAGGAACACCGGGGAGCTGTTTTTT	CASSLAGRNTGELFF
TRBJ2-5	NA	TRBV5-1	once	TGCGCCAGCAGCTTGGCCCTAAGTCCAGAGACCCAGTACTTC	CASSLALSPETQYF
TRBJ1-5	NA	TRBV19	once	TGTGCCAGTAGGGGGGGTGGGCGCTATAGCAATCAGCCCCAGCATTTT	CASRGGGRYSNQPQHF
TRBJ2-5	NA	TRBV18	NA	TGTGCCAGCTCACGGTCAGAACCAGAGACCCAGTACTTC	CASSRSEPETQYF